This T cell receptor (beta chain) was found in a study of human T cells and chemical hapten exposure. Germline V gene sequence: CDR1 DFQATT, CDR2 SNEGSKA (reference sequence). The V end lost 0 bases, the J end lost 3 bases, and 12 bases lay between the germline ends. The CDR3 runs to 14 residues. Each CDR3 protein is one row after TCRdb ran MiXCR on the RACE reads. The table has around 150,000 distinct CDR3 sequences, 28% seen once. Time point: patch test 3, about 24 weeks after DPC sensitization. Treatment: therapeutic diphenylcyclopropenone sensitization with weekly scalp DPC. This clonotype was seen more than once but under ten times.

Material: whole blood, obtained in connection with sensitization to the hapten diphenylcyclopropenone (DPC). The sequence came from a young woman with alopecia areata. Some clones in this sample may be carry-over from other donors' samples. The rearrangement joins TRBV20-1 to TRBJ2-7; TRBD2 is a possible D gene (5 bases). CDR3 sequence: CSARDRGLHYEQYF. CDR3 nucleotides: TGCAGTGCTAGAGATCGAGGACTGCACTACGAGCAGTACTTC.